These 2 T cell receptor beta chains came from one sample sequenced in a study of OX40 agonist ivuxolimab in advanced cancers. TCRdb's table, derived via immunoSEQ multiplex PCR, lists solely in-frame clones and lacks some. The sample lists about 69,000 clones; 75% to 95% were seen once. Sequencing used CD4+ or CD8+ T cells sorted from blood, obtained in a trial of the OX40 agonist ivuxolimab. The receptors were gathered from an adult with an advanced solid tumor such as melanoma, head and neck, liver or kidney cancer.

The chain joins TRBV19 to TRBJ2-1; D is ambiguous. Germline CDR1 is LNHDA and CDR2 is SQIVND (reference sequence). CDR3 length: 12 amino acids. The V end was cut by 3 bases, the J end by 5 bases, with 5 bases between. CDR3 protein: CASSIGDNEQFF. The CDR3 nucleotides read TGTGCCAGTAGTATCGGAGACAATGAGCAGTTCTTC.

The rearrangement joins TRBV6-5 to TRBJ2-3; possible D gene TRBD1, 5 bases. The germline CDR1 and CDR2 sequences are MNHEY and SVGAGI. Trimming pared 4 bases from V and 2 bases from J, leaving 16 bases between. This CDR3 contains 16 residues. CDR3 protein: CASSLKAGPTTDTQYF. The CDR3 DNA reads TGTGCCAGCAGTTTAAAGGCAGGGCCAACCACAGATACGCAGTATTTT.